This entry lists 7 T cell receptor beta chains sequenced from one sample in a study of blood T cell repertoires in COVID-19. Libraries were prepared by immunoSEQ multiplex PCR; TCRdb keeps only in-frame clonotypes and omits some of them. The sample contains about 240,000 clones, roughly 79% of which appear only once. The sample was peripheral blood. These receptors were obtained from a woman aged 80 or older with COVID-19, enrolled during active disease.

This clone was counted only a few times. This chain connects TRBV5-1 to TRBJ2-6; D perhaps matches TRBD1 (5 bases). The V and J ends lost 4 bases and 2 bases respectively, with 10 bases between them. Germline-derived CDR1 and CDR2 are SGHRS and YFSETQ. There are 15 residues in the CDR3. Here the CDR3 reads CASSPQGAGANVLTF. CDR3 sequence (DNA): TGCGCCAGCAGCCCCCAGGGCGCTGGGGCCAACGTCCTGACTTTC.

J is TRBJ1-1 and V is TRBV18, with no clear D. In germline, CDR1 is KGHSH, CDR2 LQKENI. V lost 2 bases to trimming and J lost 8 bases, with 12 bases between them. The length of the CDR3 is 13 residues. CDR3 nucleotides: TGTGCCAGCTCACCATCAGACGTCGGGGAAGCTTTCTTT. This sequence encodes CASSPSDVGEAFF. The full variable domain, completed using reference TRBV18 and TRBJ1-1, is NAGVMQNPRHLVRRRGQEARLRCSPMKGHSHVYWYRQLPEEGLKFMVYLQKENIIDESGMPKERFSAEFPKEGPSILRIQQVVRGDSAAYFCASSPSDVGEAFFGQGTRLTVV.

This sequence joins TRBV2 and TRBJ1-4; D remains unclear. Per the germline V gene, CDR1 is SNHLY and CDR2 is FYNNEI. The CDR3 contains 13 residues. Trimming removed 6 bases at V and 5 bases at J, with 10 bases between. CDR3 amino acids: CASRRVENEKLFF. The CDR3 DNA follows: TGTGCCAGCAGGAGGGTTGAAAATGAAAAACTGTTTTTT.

The chain has TRBV18 and TRBJ1-1; D is unresolved. Germline V gene lookup returns CDR1 KGHSH and CDR2 LQKENI. CDR3 size: 15 residues. V dropped 1 base and J dropped 2 bases, with 11 bases sitting between them. CDR3 bases: TGTGCCAGCTCACCACGTAACAGTTTTAACACTGAAGCTTTCTTT. Translation gives CASSPRNSFNTEAFF. Based on the CDR3 plus reference TRBV18 and TRBJ1-1, the full variable domain is NAGVMQNPRHLVRRRGQEARLRCSPMKGHSHVYWYRQLPEEGLKFMVYLQKENIIDESGMPKERFSAEFPKEGPSILRIQQVVRGDSAAYFCASSPRNSFNTEAFFGQGTRLTVV.

The gene calls are TRBV5-1 and TRBJ2-2; weak D call: TRBD1 (6 bases). The CDR3 is 16 residues long. Deletions cut 2 bases from V and 0 bases from J, with 11 bases between. Germline-derived CDR1 and CDR2 are SGHRS and YFSETQ. The CDR3 coding sequence is TGCGCCAGCAGCTTCGGACAGACCGCGAACACCGGGGAGCTGTTTTTT. It specifies CASSFGQTANTGELFF.

This chain joins TRBV20-1 and TRBJ1-5; TRBD1 is a possible D gene (5 bases). The CDR3 consists of 14 residues. Trimming shortened V by 3 bases and J by 5 bases, and 14 bases separated the two germline ends. From germline, CDR1 is DFQATT and CDR2 SNEGSKA (reference sequence). CDR3 protein: CSASRVGGYQPQHF. The CDR3 DNA is TGCAGTGCTAGTCGTGTGGGGGGTTATCAGCCCCAGCATTTT.

The chain carries TRBV4-1 and TRBJ1-3; 8 bases are a match to TRBD1. The CDR3 loop spans 17 amino acids. CDR1 is MGHRA, CDR2 YSYEKL, per germline. V shed 3 bases and J 6 bases; nucleotides not matched to a gene: 13. CDR3 bases: TGCGCCAGCAGCCAGGGCGGGGACAGGAAGAAGTTAAACACCATATATTTT. Translation: CASSQGGDRKKLNTIYF.